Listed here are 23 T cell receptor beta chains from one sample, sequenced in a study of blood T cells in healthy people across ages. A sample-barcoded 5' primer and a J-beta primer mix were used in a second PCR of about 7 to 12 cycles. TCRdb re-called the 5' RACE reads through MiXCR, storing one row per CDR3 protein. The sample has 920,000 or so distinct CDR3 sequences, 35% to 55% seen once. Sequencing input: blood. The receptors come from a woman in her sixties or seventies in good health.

The CDR3, as DNA: TGCAGTACATTTGGGCTAGCGGTTAACAATGAGCAGTACTTC. Translation gives CSTFGLAVNNEQYF. The J gene is TRBJ2-5, the V gene TRBV29-1; TRBD2 matches at 7 bases. CDR1 is SQVTM, CDR2 ANQGSEA, per germline. The CDR3 has 14 residues.

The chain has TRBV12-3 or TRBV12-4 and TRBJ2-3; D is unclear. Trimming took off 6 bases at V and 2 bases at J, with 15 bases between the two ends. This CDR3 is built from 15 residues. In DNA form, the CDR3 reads TGTGCCAGCAGATTGTCTAGGCCCGTCACAGATACGCAGTATTTT. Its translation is CASRLSRPVTDTQYF.

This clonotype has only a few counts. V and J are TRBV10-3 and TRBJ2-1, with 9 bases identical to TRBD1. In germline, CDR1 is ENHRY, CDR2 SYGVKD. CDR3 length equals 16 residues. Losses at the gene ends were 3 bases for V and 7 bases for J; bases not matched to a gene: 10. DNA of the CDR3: TGTGCCATCAGTGATTGGGGGACAGGGAGTATGAATGAGCAGTTCTTC. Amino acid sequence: CAISDWGTGSMNEQFF.

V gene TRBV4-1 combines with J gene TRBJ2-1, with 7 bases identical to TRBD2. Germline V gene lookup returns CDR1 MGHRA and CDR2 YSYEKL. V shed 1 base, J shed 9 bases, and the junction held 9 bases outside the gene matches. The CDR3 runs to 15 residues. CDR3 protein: CASSQGLGTGGEQFF. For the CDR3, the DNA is TGCGCCAGCAGCCAAGGGCTAGGAACGGGAGGTGAGCAGTTCTTC.

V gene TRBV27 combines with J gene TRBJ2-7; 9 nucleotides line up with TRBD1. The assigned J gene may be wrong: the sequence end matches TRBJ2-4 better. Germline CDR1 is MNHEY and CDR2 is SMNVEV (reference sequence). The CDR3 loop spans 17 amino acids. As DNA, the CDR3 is TGTGCCAGCAGTTTAACAACCGGGACAGGGTACAAAAACATTCAGTACTTC. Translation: CASSLTTGTGYKNIQYF.

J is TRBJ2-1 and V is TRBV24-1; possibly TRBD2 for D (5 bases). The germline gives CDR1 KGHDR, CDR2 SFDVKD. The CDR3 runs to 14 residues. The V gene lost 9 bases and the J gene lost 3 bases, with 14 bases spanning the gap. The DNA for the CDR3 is TGTGCCACCTCGTCCGTAGCGTTCTACAATGAGCAGTTCTTC. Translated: CATSSVAFYNEQFF.

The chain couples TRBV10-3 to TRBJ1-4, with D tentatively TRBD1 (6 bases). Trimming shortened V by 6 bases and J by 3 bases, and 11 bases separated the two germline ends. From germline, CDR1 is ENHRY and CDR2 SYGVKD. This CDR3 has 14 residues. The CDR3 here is CAIREGHANEKLFF. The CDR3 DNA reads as TGTGCCATCAGGGAGGGACACGCTAATGAAAAACTGTTTTTT.

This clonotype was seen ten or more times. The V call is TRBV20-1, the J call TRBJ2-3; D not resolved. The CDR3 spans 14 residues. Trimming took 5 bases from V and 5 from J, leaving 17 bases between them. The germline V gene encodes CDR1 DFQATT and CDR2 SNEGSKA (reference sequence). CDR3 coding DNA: TGCAGTGCTGGCGAAGGGCAGATTGTAGATACGCAGTATTTT. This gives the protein CSAGEGQIVDTQYF.

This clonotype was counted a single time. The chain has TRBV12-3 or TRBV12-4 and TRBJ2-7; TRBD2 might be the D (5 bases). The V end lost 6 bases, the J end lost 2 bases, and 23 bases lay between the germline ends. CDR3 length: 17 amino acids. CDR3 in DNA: TGTGCCAGCAGCAGTGGCGTTTTGAGGGATAGAGCCTACGAGCAGTACTTC. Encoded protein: CASSSGVLRDRAYEQYF.

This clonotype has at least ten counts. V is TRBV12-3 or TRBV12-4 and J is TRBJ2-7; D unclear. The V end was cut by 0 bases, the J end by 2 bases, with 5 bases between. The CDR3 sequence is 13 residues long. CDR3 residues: CASSLAQTYEQYF. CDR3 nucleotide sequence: TGTGCCAGCAGTTTAGCACAGACCTACGAGCAGTACTTC.

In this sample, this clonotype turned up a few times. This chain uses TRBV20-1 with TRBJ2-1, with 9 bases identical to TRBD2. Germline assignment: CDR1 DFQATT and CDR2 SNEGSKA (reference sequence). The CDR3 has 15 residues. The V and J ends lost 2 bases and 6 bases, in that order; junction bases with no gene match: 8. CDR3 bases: TGCAGTGCTAGAAGGTTTCTAGCGGGGCCCAATGAGCAGTTCTTC. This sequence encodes CSARRFLAGPNEQFF.

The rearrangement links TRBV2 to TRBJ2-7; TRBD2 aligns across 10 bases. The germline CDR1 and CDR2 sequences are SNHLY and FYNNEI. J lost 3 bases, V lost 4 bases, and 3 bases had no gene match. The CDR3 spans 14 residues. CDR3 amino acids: CASSGLAGHYEQYF. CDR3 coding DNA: TGTGCCAGCAGTGGACTAGCGGGCCACTACGAGCAGTACTTC. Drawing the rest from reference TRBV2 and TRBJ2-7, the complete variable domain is EPEVTQTPSHQVTQMGQEVILRCVPISNHLYFYWYRQILGQKVEFLVSFYNNEISEKSEIFDDQFSVERPDGSNFTLKIRSTKLEDSAMYFCASSGLAGHYEQYFGPGTRLTVT.

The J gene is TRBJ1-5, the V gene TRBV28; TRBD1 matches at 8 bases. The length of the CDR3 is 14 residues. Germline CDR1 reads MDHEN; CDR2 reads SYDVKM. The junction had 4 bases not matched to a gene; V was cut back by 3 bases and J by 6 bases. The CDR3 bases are TGTGCCAGCAGTTTCCAGGGGGCCTCTCAGCCCCAGCATTTT. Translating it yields CASSFQGASQPQHF.

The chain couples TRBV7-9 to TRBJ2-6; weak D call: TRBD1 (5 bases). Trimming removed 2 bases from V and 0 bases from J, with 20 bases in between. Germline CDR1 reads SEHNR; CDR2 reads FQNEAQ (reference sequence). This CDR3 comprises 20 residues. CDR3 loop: CASSLTGWGKVNSGANVLTF. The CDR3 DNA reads TGTGCCAGCAGCTTAACGGGCTGGGGCAAAGTAAACTCTGGGGCCAACGTCCTGACTTTC.

The CDR3 spells CSVDFGQNKKLFF. CDR3 in DNA: TGCAGCGTTGATTTTGGACAGAATAAAAAACTGTTTTTT. The chain couples TRBV29-1 to TRBJ1-4; D is possibly TRBD1 (6 bases). V was clipped by 3 bases and J by 9 bases, with 14 bases between them. The CDR3 covers 13 residues. Germline CDR1 and CDR2: SQVTM and ANQGSEA.

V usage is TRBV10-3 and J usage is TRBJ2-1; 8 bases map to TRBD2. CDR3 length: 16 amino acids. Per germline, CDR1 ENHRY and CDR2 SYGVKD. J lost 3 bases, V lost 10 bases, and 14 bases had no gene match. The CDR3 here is CATKPDDSGNYNEQFF. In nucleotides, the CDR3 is TGTGCCACTAAACCGGACGATAGCGGGAACTACAATGAGCAGTTCTTC.

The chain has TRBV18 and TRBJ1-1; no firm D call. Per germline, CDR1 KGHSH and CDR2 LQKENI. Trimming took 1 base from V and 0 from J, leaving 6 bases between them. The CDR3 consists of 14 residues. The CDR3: CASSPQRVNTEAFF. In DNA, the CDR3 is TGTGCCAGCTCACCACAGAGGGTGAACACTGAAGCTTTCTTT.

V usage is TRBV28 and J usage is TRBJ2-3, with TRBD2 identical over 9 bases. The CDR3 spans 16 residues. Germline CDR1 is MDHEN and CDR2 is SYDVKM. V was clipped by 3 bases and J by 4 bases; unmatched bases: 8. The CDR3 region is CASSLGSGRRADTQYF. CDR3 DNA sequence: TGTGCCAGCAGTTTGGGTAGCGGGAGAAGGGCAGATACGCAGTATTTT.

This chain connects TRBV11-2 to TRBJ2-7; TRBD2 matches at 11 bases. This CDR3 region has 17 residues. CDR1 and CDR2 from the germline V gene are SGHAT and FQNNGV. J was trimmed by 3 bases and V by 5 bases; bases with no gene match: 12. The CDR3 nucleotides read TGTGCCAGCAGCCCCGGACTAGCGGGCCTTTTTGACTACGAGCAGTACTTC. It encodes CASSPGLAGLFDYEQYF.

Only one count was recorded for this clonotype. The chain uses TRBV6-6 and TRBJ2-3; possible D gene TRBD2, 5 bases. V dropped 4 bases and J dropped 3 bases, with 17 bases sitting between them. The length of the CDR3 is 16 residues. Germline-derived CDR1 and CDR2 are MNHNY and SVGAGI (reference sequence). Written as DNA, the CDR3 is TGTGCCAGCAGTTCTCCCCGACTATCCTCAACAGATACGCAGTATTTT. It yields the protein CASSSPRLSSTDTQYF.

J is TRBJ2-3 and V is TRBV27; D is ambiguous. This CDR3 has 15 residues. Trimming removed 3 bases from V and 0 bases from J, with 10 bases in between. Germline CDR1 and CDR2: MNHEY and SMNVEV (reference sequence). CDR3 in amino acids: CASSFNGFSTDTQYF. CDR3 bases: TGTGCCAGCAGTTTTAATGGCTTTAGCACAGATACGCAGTATTTT.

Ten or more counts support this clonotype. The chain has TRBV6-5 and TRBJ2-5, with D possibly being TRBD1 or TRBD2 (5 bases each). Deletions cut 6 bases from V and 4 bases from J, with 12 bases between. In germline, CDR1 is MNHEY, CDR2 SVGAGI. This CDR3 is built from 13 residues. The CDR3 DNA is TGTGCCAGCAGCTTGTCAGGGAGAGAGACCCAGTACTTC. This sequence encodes CASSLSGRETQYF.

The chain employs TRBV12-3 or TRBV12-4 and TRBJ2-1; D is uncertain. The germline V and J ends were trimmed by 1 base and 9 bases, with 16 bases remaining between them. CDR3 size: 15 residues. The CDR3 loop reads CASSLETPGASEQFF. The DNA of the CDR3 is TGTGCCAGCAGTTTAGAGACCCCCGGTGCCAGTGAGCAGTTCTTC.